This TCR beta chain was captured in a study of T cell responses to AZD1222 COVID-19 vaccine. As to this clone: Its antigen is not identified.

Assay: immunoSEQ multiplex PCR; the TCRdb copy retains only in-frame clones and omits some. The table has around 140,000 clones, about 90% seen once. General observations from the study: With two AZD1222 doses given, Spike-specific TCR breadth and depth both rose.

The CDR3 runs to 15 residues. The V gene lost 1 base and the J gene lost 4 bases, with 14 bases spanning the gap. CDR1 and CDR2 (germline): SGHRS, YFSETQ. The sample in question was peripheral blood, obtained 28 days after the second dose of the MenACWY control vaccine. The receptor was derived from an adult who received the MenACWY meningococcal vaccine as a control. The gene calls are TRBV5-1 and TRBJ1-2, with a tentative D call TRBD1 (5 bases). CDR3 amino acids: CASSLYQGSLYGYTF. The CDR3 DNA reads TGCGCCAGCAGCTTGTACCAGGGCTCCCTCTATGGCTACACCTTC.